The subject of this entry is one TCR beta chain. Its matching antigen is unknown. Documented treatment: oral pan-JAK inhibitor, 5-10 mg twice daily. Sequencing relied on a cDNA template that was reverse transcribed from extracted RNA. Sequencing used immunoSEQ multiplex PCR; TCRdb keeps in-frame clones, though not all of them. Here the sample spans 120,000 or so clones, roughly 60% being singletons. The entry originates in a study of CD8+ T cells in alopecia areata. Overall study: Those patients who were treated received oral tofacitinib, which was given at 5 to 10 mg twice daily for moderate-to-severe alopecia areata.

The study, taken as a whole, reports: On tofacitinib, scalp clonality and expanded CD8+ clones among top 100 fell significantly. Given one nonresponder, whether baseline CD8+ expansion relates to response remains uncertain.

Per germline, CDR1 SGDLS and CDR2 YYNGEE. The CDR3 contains 15 residues. Trimming removed 0 bases from V and 4 bases from J; junction bases left unmatched: 1. V gene TRBV9 combines with J gene TRBJ2-1; TRBD2 matches 10 bases. The starting material was CD8+ T cells sorted from blood, obtained at week 4, from a patient treated with tofacitinib. This TCR was recovered from a human donor with alopecia areata. CDR3 DNA sequence: TGTGCCAGCAGCGTAGGTAGCGGGGGGTACAATGAGCAGTTCTTC. It codes for CASSVGSGGYNEQFF.